The next 7 T cell receptor beta chains were all read from a single sample in a study of cytomegalovirus exposure and HLA in healthy donors. It was with 60 Vbeta and 13 Jbeta primers that the PCR ran. Repertoires were generated with immunoSEQ multiplex PCR, while TCRdb's copy carries only in-frame clones and drops some. The sample lists around 130,000 clones; 75% to 90% were seen once. The specimen was PBMCs. These receptors originate from a woman between 35 and 50 years old in good health and CMV-seropositive.

The rearrangement joins TRBV6-1 to TRBJ2-3; 11 bases fit TRBD1. J gave up 5 bases and V 4 bases, and 2 bases lay outside the gene matches. CDR1 is MNHNS, CDR2 SASEGT, per germline. The CDR3 length is 14 residues. In nucleotides, the CDR3 is TGTGCCAGCAGTGCGGGGACAGGGGGAGATACGCAGTATTTT. This translates into CASSAGTGGDTQYF.

This chain uses TRBV5-4 with TRBJ2-1; TRBD2 matches 9 bases. Looked up from germline, CDR1 is SGHNT and CDR2 is YYREEE (reference sequence). V was clipped by 1 base and J by 10 bases; unmatched bases: 12. The CDR3 has 16 residues. CDR3 loop: CASSLSSAGGHSEQFF. DNA of the CDR3: TGTGCCAGCAGCTTGAGTTCTGCGGGGGGGCATAGCGAGCAGTTCTTC. Together with reference TRBV5-4 and TRBJ2-1, the CDR3 gives the full variable domain: ETGVTQSPTHLIKTRGQQVTLRCSSQSGHNTVSWYQQALGQGPQFIFQYYREEENGRGNFPPRFSGLQFPNYSSELNVNALELDDSALYLCASSLSSAGGHSEQFFGPGTRLTVL.

The chain employs TRBV13 and TRBJ2-3; perhaps TRBD2 as D (6 bases). CDR1 is PRHDT, CDR2 FYEKMQ, per germline (reference sequence). The length of the CDR3 is 16 residues. The ends were cut back, 4 bases at V and 2 bases at J, with 16 bases in the middle. CDR3 in amino acids: CASSYPEAGPTDTQYF. The CDR3 DNA reads TGTGCCAGCAGCTATCCGGAGGCGGGACCCACAGATACGCAGTATTTT.

This chain uses TRBV5-6 with TRBJ2-4; 9 bases agree with TRBD2. CDR1 is SGHDT and CDR2 is YYEEEE in the germline V gene. V lost 0 bases to trimming and J lost 7 bases; unmatched junction nucleotides: 2. The CDR3 runs to 14 residues. CDR3 region: CASSLAGTSNIQYF. CDR3 coding DNA: TGTGCCAGCAGCTTGGCCGGGACTAGCAACATTCAGTACTTC.

This chain uses TRBV6-1 with TRBJ2-7, with a possible D match to TRBD1 (5 bases). Trimming left V 9 bases short and J 5 bases short, with 17 bases between. Looked up from germline, CDR1 is MNHNS and CDR2 is SASEGT. The CDR3 runs 13 residues. The CDR3 is CASPNSQGNEQYF. The CDR3 DNA sequence: TGTGCCAGTCCAAACAGTCAGGGAAACGAGCAGTACTTC.

The chain carries TRBV9 and TRBJ2-2; D might be TRBD2 (5 bases). V was trimmed by 1 base and J by 0 bases, leaving 7 bases between them. The V gene's germline CDR1 is SGDLS and CDR2 YYNGEE. CDR3 length: 15 amino acids. Written as DNA, the CDR3 is TGTGCCAGCAGCGTACTAGCTGCGAACACCGGGGAGCTGTTTTTT. Translating it yields CASSVLAANTGELFF.

J is TRBJ2-1 and V is TRBV7-2; a weak D match, TRBD2 (6 bases). Germline V lookup: CDR1 SGHTA, CDR2 FQGNSA. V was cut by 5 bases and J by 0 bases, with 11 bases left in between. The CDR3 extends over 15 amino acids. This CDR3 is CASSIGAGSYNEQFF. DNA of the CDR3: TGTGCCAGCAGCATAGGAGCGGGCTCCTACAATGAGCAGTTCTTC.